This T cell receptor (beta chain) was sequenced for a study of blood T cell repertoires in COVID-19. The germline V gene has CDR1 SGDLS and CDR2 YYNGEE. The CDR3 is 14 amino acids. J lost 4 bases, V lost 4 bases, and 7 bases had no gene match. Profiled with immunoSEQ multiplex PCR; TCRdb holds only in-frame clones, not every one. The data hold about 240,000 clones, with 75% to 90% observed a single time. Sequencing was carried out using PBMCs or T cells enriched from blood (not recorded which). The clonotype originates from a woman in her forties with acute COVID-19. The chain joins TRBV9 to TRBJ2-5; 7 bases fit TRBD2. Written as DNA, the CDR3 is TGTGCCAGCAGCTTAGGACTAGTGCCAGAGACCCAGTACTTC. This gives the protein CASSLGLVPETQYF.